The entry below describes one TCR beta chain. TCRdb keeps only in-frame clones here, not all; method: immunoSEQ multiplex PCR. The sample holds a few hundred thousand clones; 70% to 85% are singletons and the top ten take 1.4%. This specimen comes from a study of blood T cell repertoires in COVID-19. Across the study: Sources were T cells, B-cell-depleted T cells, or PBMCs; the material itself was cDNA or gDNA.

Sequenced material: peripheral blood. The TCR comes from a woman aged 40 to 50 who had recovered from COVID-19.

The DNA of the CDR3 is TGTGCCAGCAGCGGACAGTTATTTAATTCACCCCTCCACTTT. Encoded protein: CASSGQLFNSPLHF. This rearrangement joins TRBV6-1 to TRBJ1-6; TRBD1 might be the D (6 bases). This CDR3 contains 14 residues. Looked up from germline, CDR1 is MNHNS and CDR2 is SASEGT. V was pared by 6 bases and J by 6 bases, with 12 bases between.